Below are 12 T cell receptor beta chains sequenced from a single sample in a study of CD8 T cells in Susac syndrome. The RNA, about 0.45 to 1 ug, was put through reverse transcription using random hexamers. One entry per CDR3 protein, called by TCRdb with MiXCR from the immunoSEQ multiplex PCR reads. This repertoire shows roughly 200,000 distinct CDR3 sequences, 85% to 95% found once; its top ten account for around 0.093%. The sample taken for sequencing was CD4+ T cells from PBMCs. The receptors shown here come from a human donor in good health.

This clonotype has only one observation. CDR3: CASSYRGTANEQFF. In nucleotides, the CDR3 is TGTGCCAGCAGTTACCGCGGGACAGCTAATGAGCAGTTCTTC. This chain connects TRBV27 to TRBJ2-1; a weak D match, TRBD1 (7 bases). The CDR3 length is 14 residues. Germline CDR1 and CDR2: MNHEY and SMNVEV (reference sequence). Trimming left V 4 bases short and J 7 bases short, with 14 bases between.

The J gene is TRBJ2-5, the V gene TRBV12-3 or TRBV12-4; 7 positions agree with TRBD1. This CDR3 comprises 15 residues. V trimming: 4 bases; J trimming: 1 base; junction bases outside the gene matches: 6. The CDR3 DNA sequence: TGTGCCAGCAGTTCCCAAGGACAGGCCCAAGAGACCCAGTACTTC. This codes for CASSSQGQAQETQYF.

The rearrangement joins TRBV29-1 to TRBJ2-5; D ambiguous. Germline V gene sequence: CDR1 SQVTM, CDR2 ANQGSEA. The CDR3 has 14 amino acids. V was shortened by 7 bases and J by 4 bases, with 19 bases between the two germline ends. The CDR3 spells CSACGYSPGETQYF. The CDR3 DNA reads TGCAGCGCTTGCGGTTATTCTCCCGGAGAGACCCAGTACTTC.

V usage is TRBV7-9 and J usage is TRBJ2-7; D gene unclear. Germline V gives CDR1 SEHNR, CDR2 FQNEAQ (reference sequence). The V gene lost 4 bases and the J gene lost 0 bases, with 10 bases spanning the gap. There are 14 residues in the CDR3. DNA of the CDR3: TGTGCCAGCAGCTACGTTTCAAACTCCTACGAGCAGTACTTC. This codes for CASSYVSNSYEQYF. Using reference TRBV7-9 and TRBJ2-7 for the parts outside the CDR3, the full variable domain is DTGVSQNPRHKITKRGQNVTFRCDPISEHNRLYWYRQTLGQGPEFLTYFQNEAQLEKSRLLSDRFSAERPKGSFSTLEIQRTEQGDSAMYLCASSYVSNSYEQYFGPGTRLTVT.

This chain links TRBV30 with TRBJ1-1; D is undetermined. Germline V gene data show CDR1 as GTSNPN and CDR2 as SVGIG (reference sequence). CDR3 length equals 14 residues. V lost 2 bases, J lost 0 bases, and 10 bases lay in between. The CDR3 is CAWSLTQLNTEAFF. For the CDR3, the DNA is TGTGCCTGGAGTCTGACACAATTGAACACTGAAGCTTTCTTT.

In this sample, this clonotype turned up once. The V call is TRBV19, the J call TRBJ2-1; D is possibly TRBD1 or TRBD2 (5 bases each). CDR3 length: 15 amino acids. Germline V gene data show CDR1 as LNHDA and CDR2 as SQIVND (reference sequence). Trimming took 5 bases from V and 1 from J, leaving 12 bases between them. The CDR3 reads CASSRGVASYNEQFF. The CDR3 nucleotides read TGTGCCAGTAGTCGGGGCGTTGCATCCTACAATGAGCAGTTCTTC.

The chain uses TRBV7-2 and TRBJ2-3; D is ambiguous. The germline V gene encodes CDR1 SGHTA and CDR2 FQGNSA. With 5 bases removed from V and 5 bases from J, the gap between germline ends came to 20 bases. The CDR3 covers 16 residues. CDR3 residues: CASSQRRVSTQDTQYF. CDR3 sequence (DNA): TGTGCCAGCAGCCAGCGACGAGTGTCCACCCAAGATACGCAGTATTTT.

This chain joins TRBV6-5 and TRBJ1-2; the D is unclear. The germline V gene encodes CDR1 MNHEY and CDR2 SVGAGI. CDR3 length: 14 residues. V was trimmed by 5 bases and J by 4 bases, leaving 14 bases between them. The DNA for the CDR3 is TGTGCCAGCAGTCGACGGGTCGAGGGCTATGGCTACACCTTC. Translated, it gives CASSRRVEGYGYTF.

The genes are TRBV3-1 and TRBJ2-1, with D hard to call. Trimming left V 0 bases short and J 6 bases short, with 12 bases between. The CDR3 is made up of 15 amino acids. CDR1 and CDR2 (germline): LGHDT, YNNKEL (reference sequence). The CDR3 DNA reads as TGTGCCAGCAGCCAAGAAGCGAGTAGTAGCAATGAGCAGTTCTTC. Encoded protein: CASSQEASSSNEQFF.

The chain joins TRBV4-3 to TRBJ1-6, with D possibly being TRBD1 (5 bases). V dropped 3 bases and J dropped 14 bases, with 17 bases sitting between them. Germline assignment: CDR1 LGHNA and CDR2 YSLEER. This CDR3 region has 14 residues. This CDR3 reads CASSQGLDTSTLHF. CDR3 bases: TGCGCCAGCAGCCAGGGTTTGGACACTTCCACCCTCCACTTT.

The chain couples TRBV9 to TRBJ2-1; 12 bases agree with TRBD2. Unmatched junction bases numbered 4, after V lost 3 bases and J lost 9 bases. Germline CDR1 reads SGDLS; CDR2 reads YYNGEE. This CDR3 region has 14 residues. The CDR3 region has the DNA TGTGCCAGCAGCGCCCAGACTAGCGGGAGTGAGCAGTTCTTC. Amino acid sequence: CASSAQTSGSEQFF. Combining the CDR3 with reference TRBV9 and TRBJ2-1 gives the whole variable domain DSGVTQTPKHLITATGQRVTLRCSPRSGDLSVYWYQQSLDQGLQFLIQYYNGEERAKGNILERFSAQQFPDLHSELNLSSLELGDSALYFCASSAQTSGSEQFFGPGTRLTVL.

This clonotype has just one count. This chain uses TRBV19 with TRBJ1-2; 7 nucleotides match TRBD1. The trim removed 6 bases at V and 6 bases at J, leaving 7 bases unmatched. This CDR3 contains 13 residues. Looked up from germline, CDR1 is LNHDA and CDR2 is SQIVND (reference sequence). The CDR3 DNA reads as TGTGCCAGTAGCGCGACACAGGGGAATGGCTACACCTTC. Translated, it gives CASSATQGNGYTF.